Included here is one T cell receptor beta chain sequence, with context. This specimen comes from a study of blood T cell repertoires in COVID-19. Study summary: PBMCs, B-cell-depleted T cells, or T cells were the source of the cDNA or gDNA that made up the material.

The germline CDR1 and CDR2 sequences are SGHAT and FQNNGV. The CDR3 runs 15 residues. Between the trimmed V and J ends, which lost 1 base and 1 base, there was a span of 8 bases. Clones were read by immunoSEQ multiplex PCR, and TCRdb kept only the in-frame ones, dropping some. The top ten clones hold about 1.9% of a sample with under 200,000 clones, 80% to 90% of them seen once. The TCR originated in a woman over 75 with acute or convalescent COVID-19. The sample was peripheral blood. This chain uses TRBV11-2 with TRBJ1-5; D gene uncertain. CDR3 in DNA: TGTGCCAGCAGCTTAGCCGGGGAGAGCAATCAGCCCCAGCATTTT. Residues: CASSLAGESNQPQHF.